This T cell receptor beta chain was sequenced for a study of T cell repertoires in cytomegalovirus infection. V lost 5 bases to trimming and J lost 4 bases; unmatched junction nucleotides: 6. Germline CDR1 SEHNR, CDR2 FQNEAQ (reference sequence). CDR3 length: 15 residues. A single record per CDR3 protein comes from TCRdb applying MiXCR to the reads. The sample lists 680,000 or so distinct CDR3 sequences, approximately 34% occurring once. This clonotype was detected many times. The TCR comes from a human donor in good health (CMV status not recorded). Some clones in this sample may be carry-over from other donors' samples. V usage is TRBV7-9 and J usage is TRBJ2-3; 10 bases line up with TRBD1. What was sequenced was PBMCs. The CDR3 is CASSRPGQGSDTQYF. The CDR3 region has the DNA TGTGCCAGCAGCAGGCCGGGACAGGGGTCAGATACGCAGTATTTT.